Here is one T cell receptor beta chain with its context. The antigen is not known. The sample carries other DNA sequences with the same CDR3. From germline, CDR1 is SQVTM and CDR2 ANQGSEA. V was pared by 6 bases and J by 3 bases, with 5 bases of the junction left unmatched. CDR3 length: 12 residues. These data originate in a study of shared clonotypes between healthy human individuals. Study-level results: Clonotypes not shared had lower generation probabilities than those common to all four donors. The study found roughly 5.3% of naive CD4 clonotypes shared across a few donors.

Each of the donors was a healthy adult who was HIV-negative and had not had a recent acute infection or vaccination. Only in-frame clones appear in the TCRdb table, and some are missing; sequencing was by immunoSEQ multiplex PCR. The repertoire has approximately 1,500,000 clones, roughly 98% of them found once; the top ten carry around 0.47%. The sequence was obtained from a man aged 30-40 years in good health. V usage is TRBV29-1 and J usage is TRBJ2-7; 7 bases align to TRBD1. Sequenced sample: naive CD4+ T cells sorted from blood. Sample subset: CD45RA+ positively selected. The CDR3 nucleotides are TGCAGCGTCCGGGACAGTATCTACGAGCAGTACTTC. Protein sequence: CSVRDSIYEQYF.